The text below deals with one TCR beta chain. The sample belongs to a study of technical replicates of blood from several donors. This table comes from immunoSEQ multiplex PCR, and its TCRdb copy is limited to in-frame clones, with some not included. Counted here are roughly 80,000 clones, around 91% occurring once; the ten biggest clones make up roughly 0.41%. The V and J ends lost 4 bases and 3 bases, in that order; junction bases with no gene match: 6. The length of the CDR3 is 15 residues. Germline CDR1 and CDR2: MNHEY and SVGAGI. V is TRBV6-5 and J is TRBJ2-3; 8 bases are a match to TRBD2. The source is a human donor in good health. Material for sequencing was T cells isolated from PBMCs. CDR3 DNA: TGTGCCAGCAGTTCAGCGGGAGTAGGAACAGATACGCAGTATTTT. It codes for CASSSAGVGTDTQYF.